This TCR beta chain stems from a study of CD8+ T cells in alopecia areata. Study background: The drug, oral tofacitinib, was given to treated patients at 5 to 10 mg twice daily.

Treatment specified: oral pan-JAK inhibitor, 5-10 mg twice daily. RNA extraction was followed by reverse transcription into cDNA, which acted as the sequencing template. Some clones are missing from TCRdb's copy, which holds only in-frame ones; the method was immunoSEQ multiplex PCR. The sample includes about 120,000 clones, roughly 50% seen only once; the top ten take around 30%. The CDR3 sequence is 15 residues long. CDR1 and CDR2 (germline): MGHRA, YSYEKL. Trimming stripped 4 bases from V and 4 bases from J, with 16 bases between. The receptor's source is a human donor with alopecia areata. V gene TRBV4-1 combines with J gene TRBJ1-1; D is possibly TRBD1 (5 bases). Source: CD8+ T cells sorted from blood, taken at week 4, from a patient treated with tofacitinib. The CDR3 spells CASSPGPQGVTEAFF. The CDR3 DNA follows: TGCGCCAGCAGCCCAGGTCCCCAGGGTGTCACTGAAGCTTTCTTT.